Described below is a single T cell receptor beta chain sequence and its context. This CDR3 spans 14 amino acids. V lost 4 bases to trimming and J lost 5 bases; unmatched junction nucleotides: 2. Germline CDR1 SGHRS, CDR2 YFSETQ. The data were taken from a study of control samples from healthy donors and cancer patients. Sequencing was performed with immunoSEQ multiplex PCR; in TCRdb, only in-frame clones are kept and a portion is missing. The repertoire holds tens of thousands of clones, about 88% seen once, with around 14% in the top ten. The receptor comes from a woman in her sixties or seventies in good health. The chain couples TRBV5-1 to TRBJ1-4; 10 bases fit TRBD1. Sequenced input: blood. CDR3 nucleotide sequence: TGCGCCAGCAGCGGGGGACAGGGGAATGAAAAACTGTTTTTT. Translated: CASSGGQGNEKLFF.